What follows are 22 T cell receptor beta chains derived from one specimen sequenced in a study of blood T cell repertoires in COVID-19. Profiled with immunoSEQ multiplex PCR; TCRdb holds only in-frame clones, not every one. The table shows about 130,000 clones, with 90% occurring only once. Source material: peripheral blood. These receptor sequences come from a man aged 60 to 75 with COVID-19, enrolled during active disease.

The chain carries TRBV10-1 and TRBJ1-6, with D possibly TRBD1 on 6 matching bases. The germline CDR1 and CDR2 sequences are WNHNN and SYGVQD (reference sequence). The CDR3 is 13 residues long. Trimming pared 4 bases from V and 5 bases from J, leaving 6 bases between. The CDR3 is CASSGDNNSPLHF. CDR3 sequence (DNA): TGCGCCAGCAGTGGGGACAATAATTCACCCCTCCACTTT.

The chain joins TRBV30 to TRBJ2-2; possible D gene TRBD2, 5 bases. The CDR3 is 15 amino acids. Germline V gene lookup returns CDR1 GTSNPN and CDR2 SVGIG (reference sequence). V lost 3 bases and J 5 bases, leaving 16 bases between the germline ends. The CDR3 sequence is CAWSNRGSRTGELFF. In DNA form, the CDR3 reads TGTGCCTGGAGCAATCGTGGGAGTAGAACCGGGGAGCTGTTTTTT. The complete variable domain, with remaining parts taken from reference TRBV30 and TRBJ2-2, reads SQTIHQWPATLVQPVGSPLSLECTVEGTSNPNLYWYRQAAGRGLQLLFYSVGIGQISSEVPQNLSASRPQDRQFILSSKKLLLSDSGFYLCAWSNRGSRTGELFFGEGSRLTVL.

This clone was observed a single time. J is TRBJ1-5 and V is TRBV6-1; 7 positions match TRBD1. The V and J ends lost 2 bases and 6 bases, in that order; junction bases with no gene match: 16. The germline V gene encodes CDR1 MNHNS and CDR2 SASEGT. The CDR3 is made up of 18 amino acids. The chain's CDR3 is CASSEIRDSVIWSQPQHF. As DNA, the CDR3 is TGTGCCAGCAGTGAAATCCGGGACAGCGTTATCTGGTCTCAGCCCCAGCATTTT.

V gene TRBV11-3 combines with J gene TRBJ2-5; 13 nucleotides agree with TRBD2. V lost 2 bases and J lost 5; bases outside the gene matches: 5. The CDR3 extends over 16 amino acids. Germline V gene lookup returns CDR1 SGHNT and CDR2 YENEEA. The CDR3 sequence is CASSLRTSGSVETQYF. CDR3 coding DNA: TGTGCCAGCAGCTTAAGGACTAGCGGGAGCGTGGAGACCCAGTACTTC.

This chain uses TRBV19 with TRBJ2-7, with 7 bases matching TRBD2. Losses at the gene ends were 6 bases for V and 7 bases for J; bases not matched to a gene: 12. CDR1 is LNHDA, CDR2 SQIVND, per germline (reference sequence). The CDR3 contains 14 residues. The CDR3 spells CASSLRDSAGEQYF. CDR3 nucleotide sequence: TGTGCCAGTAGCCTCCGGGACTCAGCGGGGGAGCAGTACTTC. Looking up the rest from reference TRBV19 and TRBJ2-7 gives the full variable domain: DGGITQSPKYLFRKEGQNVTLSCEQNLNHDAMYWYRQDPGQGLRLIYYSQIVNDFQKGDIAEGYSVSREKKESFPLTVTSAQKNPTAFYLCASSLRDSAGEQYFGPGTRLTVT.

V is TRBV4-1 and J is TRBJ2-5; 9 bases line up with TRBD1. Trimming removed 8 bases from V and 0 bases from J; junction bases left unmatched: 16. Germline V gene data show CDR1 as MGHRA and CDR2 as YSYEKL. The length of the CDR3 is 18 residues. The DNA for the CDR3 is TGCGCCAGCCGCAGCACCCCAGGACAGGGGCGGTACCAAGAGACCCAGTACTTC. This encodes CASRSTPGQGRYQETQYF.

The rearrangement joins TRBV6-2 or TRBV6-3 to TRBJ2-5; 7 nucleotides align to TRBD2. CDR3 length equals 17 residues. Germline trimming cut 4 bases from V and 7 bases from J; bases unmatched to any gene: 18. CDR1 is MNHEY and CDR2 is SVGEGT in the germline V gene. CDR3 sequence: CASSLREAGRDIGTQYF. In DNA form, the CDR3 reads TGTGCCAGCAGTTTACGGGAGGCGGGGCGCGATATCGGGACCCAGTACTTC.

The CDR3 loop is CASSPSDIQRETQYF. For the CDR3, the DNA is TGTGCCAGCAGTCCCTCGGACATCCAGAGGGAGACCCAGTACTTC. The genes are TRBV28 and TRBJ2-5, with D perhaps TRBD1 (5 bases). V was shortened by 5 bases and J by 5 bases, with 18 bases between the two germline ends. Germline values: CDR1 MDHEN, CDR2 SYDVKM. This CDR3 has 15 residues.

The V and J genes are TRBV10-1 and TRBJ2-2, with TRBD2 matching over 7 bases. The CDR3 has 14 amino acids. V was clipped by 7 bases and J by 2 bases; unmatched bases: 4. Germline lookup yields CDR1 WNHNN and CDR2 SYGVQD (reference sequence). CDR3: CASNAGDNTGELFF. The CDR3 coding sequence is TGCGCCAGCAATGCGGGAGATAACACCGGGGAGCTGTTTTTT.

CDR3 coding DNA: TGCGCCAGCAGCCAAGCGACCGGCGGGAACACCGGGGAGCTGTTTTTT. Translation: CASSQATGGNTGELFF. The rearrangement uses TRBV4-1 and TRBJ2-2; D gene uncertain. The ends were cut back, 1 base at V and 1 base at J, with 10 bases in the middle. The CDR3 is 16 residues long. Germline V gives CDR1 MGHRA, CDR2 YSYEKL.

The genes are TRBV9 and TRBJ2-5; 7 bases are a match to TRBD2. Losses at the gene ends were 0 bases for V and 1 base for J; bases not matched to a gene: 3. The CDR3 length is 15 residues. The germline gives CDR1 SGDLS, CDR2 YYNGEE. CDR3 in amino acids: CASSVGGTIQETQYF. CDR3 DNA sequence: TGTGCCAGCAGCGTAGGGGGGACTATCCAAGAGACCCAGTACTTC.

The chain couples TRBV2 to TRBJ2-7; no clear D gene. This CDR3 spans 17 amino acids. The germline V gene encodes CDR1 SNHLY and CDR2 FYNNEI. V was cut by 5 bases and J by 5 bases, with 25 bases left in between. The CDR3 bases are TGTGCCAGCAGTTCCCACCAAGCCCGGTCATATACCAACGAGCAGTACTTC. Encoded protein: CASSSHQARSYTNEQYF.

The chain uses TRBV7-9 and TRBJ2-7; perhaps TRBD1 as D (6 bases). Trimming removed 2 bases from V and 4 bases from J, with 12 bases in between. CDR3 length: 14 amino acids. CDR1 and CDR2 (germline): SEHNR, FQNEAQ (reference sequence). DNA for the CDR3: TGTGCCAGCAGCTTAATTGGGGGCGCGTACGAGCAGTACTTC. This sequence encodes CASSLIGGAYEQYF.

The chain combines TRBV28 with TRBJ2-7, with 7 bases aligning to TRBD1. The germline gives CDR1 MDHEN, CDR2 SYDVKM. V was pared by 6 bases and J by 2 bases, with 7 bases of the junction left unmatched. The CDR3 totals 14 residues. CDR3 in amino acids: CASRRGGDPYEQYF. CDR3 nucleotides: TGTGCCAGCAGAAGAGGGGGCGACCCCTACGAGCAGTACTTC.

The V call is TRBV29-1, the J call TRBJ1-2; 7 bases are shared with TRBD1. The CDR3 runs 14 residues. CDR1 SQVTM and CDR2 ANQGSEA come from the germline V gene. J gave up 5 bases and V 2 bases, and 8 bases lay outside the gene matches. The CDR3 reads CSVETRDRIYGYTF. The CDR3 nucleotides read TGCAGCGTTGAAACCCGGGACAGAATATATGGCTACACCTTC.

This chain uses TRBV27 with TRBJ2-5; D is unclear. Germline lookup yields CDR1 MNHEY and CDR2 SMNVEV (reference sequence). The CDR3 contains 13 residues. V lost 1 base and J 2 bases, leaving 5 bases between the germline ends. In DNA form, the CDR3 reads TGTGCCAGCAGTTTATGGCGGCAAGAGACCCAGTACTTC. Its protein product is CASSLWRQETQYF.

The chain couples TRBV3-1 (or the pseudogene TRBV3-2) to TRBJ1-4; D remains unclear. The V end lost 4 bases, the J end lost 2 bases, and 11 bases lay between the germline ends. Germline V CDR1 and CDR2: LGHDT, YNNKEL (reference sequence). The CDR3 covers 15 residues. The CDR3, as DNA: TGTGCCAGCAGCCCTACGGCCAGGACTAATGAAAAACTGTTTTTT. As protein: CASSPTARTNEKLFF.

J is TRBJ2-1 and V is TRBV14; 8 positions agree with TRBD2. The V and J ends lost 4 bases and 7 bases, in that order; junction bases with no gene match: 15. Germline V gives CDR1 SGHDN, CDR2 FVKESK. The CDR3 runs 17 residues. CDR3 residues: CASSPRRTSGSLNEQFF. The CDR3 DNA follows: TGTGCCAGCAGCCCCCGTAGAACCAGCGGGAGTTTGAATGAGCAGTTCTTC.

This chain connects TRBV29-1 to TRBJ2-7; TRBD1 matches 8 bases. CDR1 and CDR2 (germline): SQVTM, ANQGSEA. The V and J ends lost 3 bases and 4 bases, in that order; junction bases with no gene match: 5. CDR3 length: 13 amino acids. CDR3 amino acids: CSVDGTGPYEQYF. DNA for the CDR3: TGCAGCGTTGATGGGACAGGTCCATACGAGCAGTACTTC.

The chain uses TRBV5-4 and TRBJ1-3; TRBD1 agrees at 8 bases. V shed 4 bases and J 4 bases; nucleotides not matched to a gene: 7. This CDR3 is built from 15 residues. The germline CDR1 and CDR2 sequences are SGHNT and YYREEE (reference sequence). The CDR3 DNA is TGTGCCAGCAGCGCGCAGGGGGCTGGAGGAAACACCATATATTTT. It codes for CASSAQGAGGNTIYF. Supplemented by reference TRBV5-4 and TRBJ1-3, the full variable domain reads ETGVTQSPTHLIKTRGQQVTLRCSSQSGHNTVSWYQQALGQGPQFIFQYYREEENGRGNFPPRFSGLQFPNYSSELNVNALELDDSALYLCASSAQGAGGNTIYFGEGSWLTVV.

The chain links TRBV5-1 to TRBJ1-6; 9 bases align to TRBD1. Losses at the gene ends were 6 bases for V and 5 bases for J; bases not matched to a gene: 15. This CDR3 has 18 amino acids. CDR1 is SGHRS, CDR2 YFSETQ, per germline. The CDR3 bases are TGCGCCAGCAACAGGGAGTGGAACAGGGGGCAAGATAATTCACCCCTCCACTTT. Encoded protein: CASNREWNRGQDNSPLHF.

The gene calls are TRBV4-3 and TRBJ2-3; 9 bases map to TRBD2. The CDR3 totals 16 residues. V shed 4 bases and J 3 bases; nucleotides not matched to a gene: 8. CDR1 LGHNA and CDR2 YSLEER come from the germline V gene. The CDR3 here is CASSLSGSVGTDTQYF. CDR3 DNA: TGCGCCAGCAGCCTTAGCGGGAGTGTAGGGACAGATACGCAGTATTTT.